Below are 10 T cell receptor beta chains sequenced from a single sample in a study of CD8 T cells in ankylosing spondylitis. TCRdb reprocessed the 5' RACE reads with MiXCR, giving one entry per CDR3 protein. Here the sample spans 250,000 to 350,000 distinct CDR3 sequences, 20% being singletons. Sequenced material: blood, either unsorted or a sorted T cell fraction (not recorded which). These receptors were collected from a male donor with ankylosing spondylitis or in good health (not recorded which).

This clonotype showed up many times. The CDR3 region is CSARPPTGAIGNTIYF. CDR3 DNA: TGCAGTGCTAGACCCCCAACCGGGGCGATTGGAAACACCATATATTTT. The V and J genes are TRBV20-1 and TRBJ1-3; tentatively, D is TRBD1 (5 bases). V was pared by 2 bases and J by 3 bases, with 17 bases between. The CDR3 is 16 amino acids. Germline lookup yields CDR1 DFQATT and CDR2 SNEGSKA (reference sequence).

This clonotype was recorded many times. The V call is TRBV12-3 or TRBV12-4, the J call TRBJ1-5; the D is unclear. The V and J ends lost 6 bases and 5 bases respectively, with 8 bases between them. There are 12 residues in the CDR3. The CDR3 DNA follows: TGTGCCAGCAGCCCGATTTATCAGCCCCAGCATTTT. Protein: CASSPIYQPQHF.

The chain carries TRBV20-1 and TRBJ1-2; D call uncertain. Germline V gene sequence: CDR1 DFQATT, CDR2 SNEGSKA (reference sequence). The CDR3 loop spans 13 amino acids. Trimming removed 0 bases at V and 0 bases at J, with 5 bases between. The CDR3 DNA reads TGCAGTGCTAGAGAGAATCCTAACTATGGCTACACCTTC. This encodes CSARENPNYGYTF.

This clonotype was seen ten or more times. This rearrangement joins TRBV9 to TRBJ1-1, with 7 nucleotides matching TRBD1. Germline V gene lookup returns CDR1 SGDLS and CDR2 YYNGEE. V was pared by 0 bases and J by 5 bases, with 4 bases of the junction left unmatched. The CDR3 has 14 amino acids. The CDR3 protein is CASSVGDSRTEAFF. In DNA form, the CDR3 reads TGTGCCAGCAGCGTAGGGGACAGCAGAACTGAAGCTTTCTTT.

V usage is TRBV15 and J usage is TRBJ2-5; the D is unclear. There are 14 residues in the CDR3. Germline CDR1 is LNHNV and CDR2 is YYDKDF (reference sequence). The V and J ends lost 3 bases and 4 bases respectively, with 12 bases between them. The CDR3 region has the DNA TGTGCCACCAGCAGGGTAGAACTGGGAGAGACCCAGTACTTC. Protein product: CATSRVELGETQYF.

The sample holds a few counts of this clonotype. The chain couples TRBV20-1 to TRBJ2-7; D is undetermined. The CDR3 loop spans 11 amino acids. Germline lookup yields CDR1 DFQATT and CDR2 SNEGSKA (reference sequence). The CDR3 nucleotides are TGCAAAGTACAGCGACTCTACGAGCAGTACGTC. Its protein is CKVQRLYEQYV.

The DNA of the CDR3 is TGTGCCAGCAGTTATATGGGGGGACTAGCGAGTCAGGCGGGGGATACGCAGTATTTT. It encodes CASSYMGGLASQAGDTQYF. The gene calls are TRBV28 and TRBJ2-3; TRBD2 matches 10 bases. The CDR3 contains 19 residues. Germline V CDR1 and CDR2: MDHEN, SYDVKM. The V gene end was trimmed by 4 bases and the J gene end by 6 bases; junction bases not matched to a gene: 19.

The CDR3 nucleotides read TGTGCCAGCCTTTCGGGGCTGGTTCAAGAGACCCAGTACTTC. This gives the protein CASLSGLVQETQYF. The V gene is TRBV12-3 or TRBV12-4, the J gene TRBJ2-5, with D perhaps assigned TRBD1 or TRBD2 (5 bases each). The V end was cut by 8 bases, the J end by 2 bases, with 15 bases between. The CDR3 covers 14 residues.

This clonotype was picked up many times. The V gene is TRBV20-1, the J gene TRBJ2-7; D unclear. From germline, CDR1 is DFQATT and CDR2 SNEGSKA (reference sequence). Trimming cost V 7 bases and J 1 base, with 14 bases left between them. The CDR3 totals 13 residues. The CDR3 DNA reads as TGCAGTGTCCCTTCGCCGGCTTCCTACGAGCAGTACGTC. Translation: CSVPSPASYEQYV.

This clonotype was found a few times. For the CDR3, the DNA is TGCGCCAGCAGCCGCGATATAGCGGTACAAGAGACCCAGTACTTC. As protein: CASSRDIAVQETQYF. The V call is TRBV5-1, the J call TRBJ2-5, with a possible D match to TRBD2 (6 bases). This CDR3 contains 15 residues. Germline V gene lookup returns CDR1 SGHRS and CDR2 YFSETQ. V shed 4 bases and J shed 2 bases, with 15 bases lying between them.